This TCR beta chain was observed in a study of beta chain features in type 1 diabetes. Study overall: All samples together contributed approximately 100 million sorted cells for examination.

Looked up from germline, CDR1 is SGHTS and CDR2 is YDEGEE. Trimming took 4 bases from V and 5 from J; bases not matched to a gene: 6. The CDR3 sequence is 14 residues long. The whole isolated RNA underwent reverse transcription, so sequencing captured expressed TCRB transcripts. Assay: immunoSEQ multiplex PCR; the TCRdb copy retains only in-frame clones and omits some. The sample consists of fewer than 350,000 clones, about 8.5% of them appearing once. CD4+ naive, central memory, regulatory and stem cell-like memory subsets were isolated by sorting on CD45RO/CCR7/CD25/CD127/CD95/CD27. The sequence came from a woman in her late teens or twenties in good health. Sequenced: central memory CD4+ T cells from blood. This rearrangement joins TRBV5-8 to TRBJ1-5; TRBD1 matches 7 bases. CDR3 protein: CASSQTRGYQPQHF. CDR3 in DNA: TGTGCCAGCAGCCAGACCAGGGGGTATCAGCCCCAGCATTTT.